A single sample gave rise to the 18 T cell receptor beta chains below, sequenced in a study of beta chain features in type 1 diabetes (dated by TCRdb to between 2017 and 2018). Library preparation used the immunoSEQ multiplex PCR assay. The entire amount of isolated RNA was reverse transcribed using the High Capacity cDNA Reverse Transcription Kit, so the sequenced TCRB transcripts were expressed ones. TCRdb limited this immuneACCESS table to in-frame rearrangements with V and J called. A share of clones is missing; checked studies link under half to unresolved V genes, and the rest is unexplained. The sample table shows under 950,000 clones, and 17% are seen once. The ten largest clones represent about 0.02% of the sample. Sequences were obtained from naive CD4+ T cells from blood. The intended sense of this specimen's cell subset or site label: true naive CD4+ T cells. The receptors here all came from a woman aged 18-29 years in good health.

This chain links TRBV9 with TRBJ2-7, with a possible D match to TRBD1 (6 bases). Germline lookup yields CDR1 SGDLS and CDR2 YYNGEE. The CDR3 runs to 15 residues. With 0 bases removed from V and 6 bases from J, the gap between germline ends came to 16 bases. This CDR3 is CASSVDGGTRGEQYF. CDR3 sequence (DNA): TGTGCCAGCAGCGTAGATGGGGGAACCAGGGGCGAGCAGTACTTC. The full variable domain, with the rest looked up from reference TRBV9 and TRBJ2-7, is DSGVTQTPKHLITATGQRVTLRCSPRSGDLSVYWYQQSLDQGLQFLIQYYNGEERAKGNILERFSAQQFPDLHSELNLSSLELGDSALYFCASSVDGGTRGEQYFGPGTRLTVT.

Concerning this clone itself: The sample carries other DNA sequences with the same CDR3. The chain carries TRBV15 and TRBJ2-1; weak D call: TRBD1 (6 bases). The germline V and J ends were trimmed by 3 bases and 3 bases, with 6 bases remaining between them. This CDR3 has 13 residues. Germline V lookup: CDR1 LNHNV, CDR2 YYDKDF (reference sequence). This chain's CDR3 is CATSRDSYNEQFF. The DNA of the CDR3 is TGTGCCACCAGCAGGGACAGCTACAATGAGCAGTTCTTC.

The V gene is TRBV5-1, the J gene TRBJ2-6; D unresolved. Trimming removed 0 bases at V and 1 base at J, with 14 bases between. From germline, CDR1 is SGHRS and CDR2 YFSETQ. The CDR3 extends over 18 amino acids. The CDR3 loop is CASSLAITTSSGANVLTF. For the CDR3, the DNA is TGCGCCAGCAGCTTGGCCATAACAACCTCATCTGGGGCCAACGTCCTGACTTTC.

This clone was seen more than once but under ten times. The chain couples TRBV4-3 to TRBJ1-4; no reliable D call. The germline CDR1 and CDR2 sequences are LGHNA and YSLEER. V was clipped by 1 base and J by 8 bases, with 11 bases between them. This CDR3 has 14 residues. This chain's CDR3 is CASSQVSEKEKLFF. DNA for the CDR3: TGCGCCAGCAGCCAAGTGTCAGAGAAGGAAAAACTGTTTTTT.

About this clone itself: This sample also contains other DNA sequences that code for the same CDR3. The rearrangement links TRBV5-1 to TRBJ2-3, with D possibly being TRBD1 (5 bases). Germline-derived CDR1 and CDR2 are SGHRS and YFSETQ. CDR3 size: 15 residues. The V gene lost 0 bases and the J gene lost 0 bases, with 8 bases spanning the gap. CDR3 residues: CASSLAAGSTDTQYF. The DNA of the CDR3 is TGCGCCAGCAGCTTGGCGGCAGGGAGCACAGATACGCAGTATTTT.

With respect to this clone: Other DNA sequences in the same sample also yield this CDR3. The V gene is TRBV11-2, the J gene TRBJ2-5; D is uncertain. The CDR3 has 12 residues. Germline CDR1 is SGHAT and CDR2 is FQNNGV. V was cut by 1 base and J by 5 bases, with 5 bases left in between. This CDR3 is CASSLVRETQYF. In DNA form, the CDR3 reads TGTGCCAGCAGCTTAGTCAGGGAGACCCAGTACTTC. The complete variable domain, with remaining parts taken from reference TRBV11-2 and TRBJ2-5, reads EAGVAQSPRYKIIEKRQSVAFWCNPISGHATLYWYQQILGQGPKLLIQFQNNGVVDDSQLPKDRFSAERLKGVDSTLKIQPAKLEDSAVYLCASSLVRETQYFGPGTRLLVL.

The chain combines TRBV11-3 with TRBJ1-5; D is ambiguous. The CDR3 loop spans 14 amino acids. Germline-derived CDR1 and CDR2 are SGHNT and YENEEA. Trimming took off 1 base at V and 4 bases at J, with 8 bases between the two ends. The CDR3 protein is CASSLGGSNQPQHF. DNA for the CDR3: TGTGCCAGCAGCTTAGGCGGTTCAAATCAGCCCCAGCATTTT. Full variable domain (outside the CDR3, taken from reference TRBV11-3 and TRBJ1-5): EAGVVQSPRYKIIEKKQPVAFWCNPISGHNTLYWYLQNLGQGPELLIRYENEEAVDDSQLPKDRFSAERLKGVDSTLKIQPAELGDSAVYLCASSLGGSNQPQHFGDGTRLSIL.

This clone showed up just a few times. The rearrangement uses TRBV4-2 and TRBJ1-5, with 8 bases aligning to TRBD1. CDR1 LGHNA and CDR2 YNFKEQ come from the germline V gene. This CDR3 has 18 amino acids. The V segment lost 1 base and the J segment 2 bases; nucleotides outside the gene matches: 10. The CDR3 nucleotides are TGTGCCAGCAGCCAAGTTGGGGCAGGGGGCTTGGGCAATCAGCCCCAGCATTTT. This codes for CASSQVGAGGLGNQPQHF.

Regarding this clone: Other nucleotide sequences from this sample produce the same CDR3. CDR3 DNA: TGTGCCAGCAGCCCGGGACAGGGCTACACAGATACGCAGTATTTT. Translation: CASSPGQGYTDTQYF. The J gene is TRBJ2-3, the V gene TRBV7-2; TRBD1 matches 9 bases. CDR1 and CDR2 (germline): SGHTA, FQGNSA. V shed 5 bases, J shed 2 bases, and the junction held 5 bases outside the gene matches. The CDR3 totals 15 residues.

The chain has TRBV19 and TRBJ2-4, with 7 bases that match TRBD1. Trimming at V came to 6 bases and at J to 6 bases, leaving 8 bases not matched to a gene. Germline V gene sequence: CDR1 LNHDA, CDR2 SQIVND (reference sequence). This CDR3 is built from 14 residues. CDR3 nucleotides: TGTGCCAGTAGCATTGGACAGGTTCCAAACATTCAGTACTTC. Protein product: CASSIGQVPNIQYF.

This clone was recorded a few times. V gene TRBV11-1 combines with J gene TRBJ2-1; 7 positions match TRBD1. The CDR3 loop spans 13 amino acids. With V trimmed by 3 bases and J by 5 bases, 1 base remained unmatched. Germline CDR1 reads SGHAT; CDR2 reads FQDESV (reference sequence). The CDR3 loop is CASSLGQNNEQFF. The CDR3 DNA reads as TGTGCCAGCAGCTTGGGACAGAACAATGAGCAGTTCTTC.

The chain combines TRBV7-2 with TRBJ2-1, with D possibly being TRBD1 or TRBD2 (5 bases each). V was pared by 1 base and J by 9 bases, with 10 bases between. CDR3 size: 13 residues. Germline CDR1 and CDR2: SGHTA and FQGNSA. For the CDR3, the DNA is TGTGCCAGCAGCTTAGTGGGGACGGTTGAGCAGTTCTTC. Protein: CASSLVGTVEQFF.

This clone came up a few times. The chain uses TRBV20-1 and TRBJ2-7; possible D gene TRBD2, 5 bases. This CDR3 has 11 amino acids. Germline CDR1 and CDR2: DFQATT and SNEGSKA (reference sequence). Written as DNA, the CDR3 is TGCGGCCTTGGGAGCTCCTACGAGCAGTACTTC. Translated, it gives CGLGSSYEQYF.

The chain employs TRBV18 and TRBJ2-7, with TRBD2 identical over 7 bases. The CDR3 length is 12 residues. Per germline, CDR1 KGHSH and CDR2 LQKENI. J lost 5 bases, V lost 6 bases, and 4 bases had no gene match. CDR3 sequence reads: CASSRGSHEQYF. The CDR3 DNA follows: TGTGCCAGCTCGCGGGGGTCTCACGAGCAGTACTTC.

The chain combines TRBV4-2 with TRBJ2-2, with 8 bases aligning to TRBD2. The CDR3 loop spans 18 amino acids. Looked up from germline, CDR1 is LGHNA and CDR2 is YNFKEQ. V trimming: 4 bases; J trimming: 2 bases; junction bases outside the gene matches: 12. The CDR3 reads CASSPGRPGLGNTGELFF. The CDR3 DNA reads TGTGCCAGCAGCCCGGGCAGACCGGGACTAGGCAACACCGGGGAGCTGTTTTTT.

The chain combines TRBV2 with TRBJ2-3, with D unclear. The V end lost 8 bases, the J end lost 4 bases, and 7 bases lay between the germline ends. The germline gives CDR1 SNHLY, CDR2 FYNNEI. This CDR3 has 11 amino acids. CDR3 nucleotide sequence: TGTGCCAGCCTCGGGCCAGATACGCAGTATTTT. This encodes CASLGPDTQYF. The entire variable domain, with the rest obtained from reference TRBV2 and TRBJ2-3, is as follows: EPEVTQTPSHQVTQMGQEVILRCVPISNHLYFYWYRQILGQKVEFLVSFYNNEISEKSEIFDDQFSVERPDGSNFTLKIRSTKLEDSAMYFCASLGPDTQYFGPGTRLTVL.

This rearrangement joins TRBV11-3 to TRBJ1-5; D unresolved. This CDR3 contains 13 residues. Looked up from germline, CDR1 is SGHNT and CDR2 is YENEEA. V was shortened by 5 bases and J by 5 bases, with 10 bases between the two germline ends. CDR3 coding DNA: TGTGCCAGCAGCAAAGAAAGGGATCAGCCCCAGCATTTT. Translated, it gives CASSKERDQPQHF.

This clone was found a few times. This chain connects TRBV5-6 to TRBJ2-3; 8 nucleotides agree with TRBD2. The CDR3 length is 15 residues. J gave up 6 bases and V 0 bases, and 6 bases lay outside the gene matches. Germline CDR1 and CDR2: SGHDT and YYEEEE. CDR3 loop: CASSLDQAGVDTQYF. The CDR3 DNA follows: TGTGCCAGCAGCTTGGACCAAGCGGGAGTTGATACGCAGTATTTT.